These 28 T cell receptor beta chains were sequenced from one sample in a study of cytomegalovirus exposure and HLA in healthy donors. Assay used: immunoSEQ multiplex PCR; TCRdb lists only in-frame clones, some missing. The sample records roughly 120,000 clones, about 82% being singletons. Sequenced: PBMCs. These receptor sequences come from a man aged 18 to 35 in good health and CMV-seronegative.

The rearrangement uses TRBV7-2 and TRBJ2-3, with 9 nucleotides matching TRBD2. The CDR3 runs to 15 residues. Germline trimming cut 5 bases from V and 2 bases from J; bases unmatched to any gene: 5. CDR1 SGHTA and CDR2 FQGNSA come from the germline V gene. CDR3 DNA: TGTGCCAGCAGCCTTCAGCGGGGGGACACAGATACGCAGTATTTT. It encodes CASSLQRGDTDTQYF.

This chain joins TRBV2 and TRBJ1-1, with D possibly being TRBD1 (5 bases). V was cut by 6 bases and J by 10 bases, with 15 bases left in between. CDR1 and CDR2 (germline): SNHLY, FYNNEI. The CDR3 runs 12 residues. The CDR3 bases are TGTGCCAGCAGCCTAGGGGTCCTAGGAGCTTTCTTT. Amino acid sequence: CASSLGVLGAFF.

This chain connects TRBV27 to TRBJ2-7; TRBD2 aligns across 12 bases. The germline CDR1 and CDR2 sequences are MNHEY and SMNVEV (reference sequence). The CDR3 is 17 amino acids. V shed 2 bases, J shed 1 base, and the junction held 6 bases outside the gene matches. The CDR3 DNA sequence: TGTGCCAGCAGTTTAACCCGGACTAGCGGGGATTCCTACGAGCAGTACTTC. Translation gives CASSLTRTSGDSYEQYF.

This sequence joins TRBV27 and TRBJ2-5, with D possibly being TRBD1 (6 bases). Looked up from germline, CDR1 is MNHEY and CDR2 is SMNVEV (reference sequence). The CDR3 extends over 15 amino acids. Trimming removed 4 bases at V and 4 bases at J, with 16 bases between. The CDR3, as DNA: TGTGCCAGCAGTTCGCCGCGCAGGGGATTAGAGACCCAGTACTTC. Its protein product is CASSSPRRGLETQYF.

This rearrangement joins TRBV6-6 to TRBJ2-1; TRBD2 agrees at 8 bases. The germline V gene encodes CDR1 MNHNY and CDR2 SVGAGI (reference sequence). CDR3 length: 15 amino acids. Trimming at V came to 6 bases and at J to 9 bases, leaving 13 bases not matched to a gene. The CDR3 sequence: CASSRRGREGREQFF. DNA of the CDR3: TGTGCCAGCAGCCGCCGTGGACGGGAGGGCCGTGAGCAGTTCTTC.

The chain employs TRBV5-6 and TRBJ1-2; 9 nucleotides align to TRBD1. Germline trimming cut 1 base from V and 8 bases from J; bases unmatched to any gene: 6. Germline CDR1 is SGHDT and CDR2 is YYEEEE. This CDR3 has 14 amino acids. Written as DNA, the CDR3 is TGTGCCAGCAGCTTGCCGGACAGGGGCGTCGGCTACACCTTC. This gives the protein CASSLPDRGVGYTF.

The V gene is TRBV27, the J gene TRBJ2-5; possibly TRBD1 for D (5 bases). Germline V lookup: CDR1 MNHEY, CDR2 SMNVEV (reference sequence). The CDR3 runs to 14 residues. The V end was cut by 4 bases, the J end by 4 bases, with 13 bases between. The CDR3 DNA sequence: TGTGCCAGCAGTTCGAGACAGCTGGGAGAGACCCAGTACTTC. It is translated as CASSSRQLGETQYF.

This rearrangement joins TRBV5-1 to TRBJ2-7, with D possibly being TRBD2 (6 bases). The CDR3 covers 13 residues. Trimming took 0 bases from V and 5 from J, leaving 9 bases between them. Germline V lookup: CDR1 SGHRS, CDR2 YFSETQ. The CDR3 loop reads CASSLGGENEQYF. CDR3 DNA sequence: TGCGCCAGCAGCTTGGGCGGGGAGAACGAGCAGTACTTC.

This chain uses TRBV5-1 with TRBJ1-2; TRBD1 matches at 9 bases. This CDR3 region has 15 residues. Unmatched junction bases numbered 5, after V lost 5 bases and J lost 0 bases. Germline V gives CDR1 SGHRS, CDR2 YFSETQ. CDR3 loop: CASRVGTGPNYGYTF. The CDR3 DNA is TGCGCCAGCAGGGTAGGGACAGGGCCTAACTATGGCTACACCTTC.

The genes are TRBV5-1 and TRBJ2-7, with D tentatively TRBD1 (6 bases). Deletions cut 4 bases from V and 3 bases from J, with 14 bases between. Germline V gene data show CDR1 as SGHRS and CDR2 as YFSETQ. This CDR3 region has 14 residues. The CDR3 coding sequence is TGCGCCAGCAGCGGGACCGGGACAATCTACGAGCAGTACTTC. Its protein product is CASSGTGTIYEQYF. The whole variable domain, remainder taken from reference TRBV5-1 and TRBJ2-7, is KAGVTQTPRYLIKTRGQQVTLSCSPISGHRSVSWYQQTPGQGLQFLFEYFSETQRNKGNFPGRFSGRQFSNSRSEMNVSTLELGDSALYLCASSGTGTIYEQYFGPGTRLTVT.

The V call is TRBV29-1, the J call TRBJ1-4, with D unresolved. The CDR3 has 13 amino acids. CDR1 SQVTM and CDR2 ANQGSEA come from the germline V gene. Deletions cut 3 bases from V and 7 bases from J, with 12 bases between. The DNA for the CDR3 is TGCAGCGTTGATGGGGAGGGAAGTGAAAAACTGTTTTTT. Protein: CSVDGEGSEKLFF.

This chain links TRBV7-9 with TRBJ2-2, with D possibly being TRBD1 (6 bases). CDR1 and CDR2 (germline): SEHNR, FQNEAQ (reference sequence). The CDR3 has 17 residues. V was trimmed by 5 bases and J by 2 bases, leaving 18 bases between them. In DNA form, the CDR3 reads TGTGCCAGCAGCCCTCTAGCACAGGGCTTTAACACCGGGGAGCTGTTTTTT. The encoded protein is CASSPLAQGFNTGELFF.

This chain connects TRBV11-2 to TRBJ1-1; D possibly corresponds to TRBD1 (5 bases). CDR3 length: 15 residues. Germline values: CDR1 SGHAT, CDR2 FQNNGV. Trimming cost V 1 base and J 2 bases, with 11 bases left between them. CDR3 coding DNA: TGTGCCAGCAGCTTAGGCGGGGCGGTTAACACTGAAGCTTTCTTT. This gives the protein CASSLGGAVNTEAFF.

V gene TRBV27 combines with J gene TRBJ2-1; D uncertain. The length of the CDR3 is 14 residues. Germline CDR1 is MNHEY and CDR2 is SMNVEV (reference sequence). Trimming cost V 0 bases and J 4 bases, with 7 bases left between them. The CDR3 coding sequence is TGTGCCAGCAGTTTATCGGAGAGATACAATGAGCAGTTCTTC. This gives the protein CASSLSERYNEQFF.

The gene calls are TRBV2 and TRBJ1-1; possibly TRBD1 for D (5 bases). The CDR3 is 12 residues long. The V end lost 5 bases, the J end lost 8 bases, and 12 bases lay between the germline ends. The germline gives CDR1 SNHLY, CDR2 FYNNEI. CDR3 bases: TGTGCCAGCAGTCTTCAACAGGAAGAAGCTTTCTTT. This encodes CASSLQQEEAFF.

This clone was recorded once. One junction end disagrees with the germline gene, perhaps due to a read error. The chain carries TRBV5-1 and TRBJ2-3; D possibly corresponds to TRBD2 (5 bases). CDR1 is SGHRS and CDR2 is YFSETQ in the germline V gene. CDR3 length: 14 amino acids. In DNA form, the CDR3 reads TGCGCCACCAGCGCTGAGACTACTACAGATACGCAGTATTTT. As protein: CATSAETTTDTQYF.

V gene TRBV7-9 combines with J gene TRBJ2-7, with 9 bases fitting TRBD1. V dropped 5 bases and J dropped 2; count of bases not matched to a gene: 19. Looked up from germline, CDR1 is SEHNR and CDR2 is FQNEAQ (reference sequence). This CDR3 is built from 19 residues. CDR3 nucleotide sequence: TGTGCCAGCAGCCCAACGGGGGACAGGGCAGGGGAAAATCCCTACGAGCAGTACTTC. Its protein is CASSPTGDRAGENPYEQYF.

The J gene is TRBJ2-1, the V gene TRBV6-1, with a tentative D call TRBD2 (6 bases). Germline CDR1 is MNHNS and CDR2 is SASEGT. V was clipped by 10 bases and J by 4 bases, with 14 bases between them. This CDR3 is 13 amino acids long. The CDR3 spells CATSRAGYNEQFF. The CDR3 DNA reads as TGTGCCACTTCGAGGGCGGGGTACAATGAGCAGTTCTTC.

This chain joins TRBV6-5 and TRBJ2-1; D is undetermined. The length of the CDR3 is 14 residues. From germline, CDR1 is MNHEY and CDR2 SVGAGI. The ends were cut back, 6 bases at V and 0 bases at J, with 9 bases in the middle. This chain's CDR3 is CASRGPSSYNEQFF. The DNA of the CDR3 is TGTGCCAGCAGGGGCCCCAGCTCCTACAATGAGCAGTTCTTC.

V is TRBV25-1 and J is TRBJ2-3; 10 nucleotides line up with TRBD2. Germline V gives CDR1 MGHDK, CDR2 SYGVNS. CDR3 size: 15 residues. V lost 2 bases and J lost 7; bases outside the gene matches: 6. This CDR3 is CASSELLAGVHTQYF. DNA of the CDR3: TGTGCCAGCAGTGAACTCCTAGCGGGGGTGCATACGCAGTATTTT.

The rearrangement links TRBV19 to TRBJ1-2; TRBD1 matches 8 bases. The trim removed 1 base at V and 7 bases at J, leaving 11 bases unmatched. The germline CDR1 and CDR2 sequences are LNHDA and SQIVND (reference sequence). The CDR3 consists of 16 residues. The CDR3 loop is CASSIGTGYVTAGYTF. CDR3 sequence (DNA): TGTGCCAGTAGTATAGGGACAGGGTACGTGACGGCTGGCTACACCTTC.

The chain recombines TRBV6-4 with TRBJ2-1; TRBD2 is a possible D gene (5 bases). CDR1 and CDR2 from the germline V gene are MRHNA and SNTAGT. The CDR3 is 14 amino acids. Trimming removed 0 bases at V and 6 bases at J, with 9 bases between. The CDR3 nucleotides are TGTGCCAGCAGTGACTCAAGAGGGATCAATGAGCAGTTCTTC. Translation: CASSDSRGINEQFF.

The gene calls are TRBV6-1 and TRBJ1-1, with 9 nucleotides matching TRBD1. The V gene's germline CDR1 is MNHNS and CDR2 SASEGT. V lost 6 bases, J lost 6 bases, and 8 bases stayed unmatched. This CDR3 is 14 amino acids long. The CDR3, as DNA: TGTGCCAGCAGCCTGGACAGGGGCTGGTCTGAAGCTTTCTTT. Translation gives CASSLDRGWSEAFF.

V usage is TRBV19 and J usage is TRBJ1-2, with D unresolved. CDR1 is LNHDA and CDR2 is SQIVND in the germline V gene (reference sequence). The V end was cut by 3 bases, the J end by 4 bases, with 9 bases between. The CDR3 is made up of 13 amino acids. In DNA, the CDR3 is TGTGCCAGTAGTATCGGCAGCGTCTATGGCTACACCTTC. It encodes CASSIGSVYGYTF.

The chain combines TRBV29-1 with TRBJ2-7, with D possibly TRBD2 on 7 matching bases. Germline-derived CDR1 and CDR2 are SQVTM and ANQGSEA. V was pared by 7 bases and J by 5 bases, with 12 bases between. The length of the CDR3 is 11 residues. The CDR3 is CSARGGNEQYF. The DNA for the CDR3 is TGCAGCGCTAGGGGGGGTAACGAGCAGTACTTC.

The chain is built from TRBV10-3 and TRBJ2-3; D uncertain. The germline V and J ends were trimmed by 6 bases and 0 bases, with 16 bases remaining between them. Per germline, CDR1 ENHRY and CDR2 SYGVKD. This CDR3 has 16 amino acids. In nucleotides, the CDR3 is TGTGCCATCAGGCCCTCTATCTCCGCTAGCACAGATACGCAGTATTTT. It translates to CAIRPSISASTDTQYF.

The V and J genes are TRBV12-5 and TRBJ2-1; D is possibly TRBD2 (6 bases). This CDR3 comprises 16 residues. Germline V gives CDR1 LGHNT, CDR2 FRNRAP. V was clipped by 3 bases and J by 5 bases, with 17 bases between them. CDR3 coding DNA: TGTGCTAGTGGTTTAATCCGGGGGTTGAGGGACAATGAGCAGTTCTTC. It is translated as CASGLIRGLRDNEQFF.

J is TRBJ2-5 and V is TRBV5-1; TRBD2 aligns across 13 bases. With 5 bases clipped from V and 4 bases from J, the junction kept 5 bases outside the gene matches. This CDR3 region has 15 residues. The germline V gene has CDR1 SGHRS and CDR2 YFSETQ. CDR3 protein: CASSWTSGSRETQYF. CDR3 bases: TGCGCCAGCAGTTGGACTAGCGGGAGCAGAGAGACCCAGTACTTC.